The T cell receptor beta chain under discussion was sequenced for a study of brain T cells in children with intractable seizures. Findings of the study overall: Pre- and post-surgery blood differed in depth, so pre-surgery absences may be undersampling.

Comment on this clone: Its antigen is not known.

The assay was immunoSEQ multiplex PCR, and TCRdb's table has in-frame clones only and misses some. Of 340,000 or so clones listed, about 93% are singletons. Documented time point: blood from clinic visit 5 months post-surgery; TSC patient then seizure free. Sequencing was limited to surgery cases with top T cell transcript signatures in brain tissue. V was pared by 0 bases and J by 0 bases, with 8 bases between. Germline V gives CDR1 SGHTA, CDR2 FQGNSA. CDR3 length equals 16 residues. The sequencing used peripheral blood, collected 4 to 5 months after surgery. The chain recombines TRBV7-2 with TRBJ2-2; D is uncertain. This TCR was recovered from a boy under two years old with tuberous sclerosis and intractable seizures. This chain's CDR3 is CASSLASVANTGELFF. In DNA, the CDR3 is TGTGCCAGCAGCTTAGCAAGTGTTGCGAACACCGGGGAGCTGTTTTTT.